The present T cell receptor beta chain was sequenced within a study of blood T cells in healthy people across ages. This clonotype has ten or more counts. The use of a sample-barcoded 5' primer and a J-beta primer mix characterized a second PCR of about 6 to 11 cycles. Via MiXCR, TCRdb re-called the 5' RACE reads, giving one row per CDR3 protein. The profile shows around 670,000 distinct CDR3 sequences, less than 35% of them singletons. Sequencing was performed on blood. The source of this sequence is a woman aged 80 or over in good health.

Here the CDR3 reads CASSVFQSSYEQYF. DNA for the CDR3: TGTGCCAGCAGTGTCTTCCAGAGCTCCTACGAGCAGTACTTC. The V gene is TRBV2, the J gene TRBJ2-7; D ambiguous. Germline loops: CDR1 SNHLY, CDR2 FYNNEI. Between the trimmed V and J ends, which lost 4 bases and 0 bases, there was a span of 10 bases. The CDR3 runs to 14 residues.